This TCR beta chain was retrieved from a study of cytomegalovirus exposure and HLA in healthy donors. Findings and limits, study-wide: Sequences of the TCR beta chain were said to predict the HLA-A and HLA-B alleles of most subjects accurately. In vitro testing confirmed a few CMV-associated chains as specific for CMV antigens. No immune exposure information besides CMV serostatus was available. DRB1 showed the most TCR associations and HLA-C the fewest in a later analysis, as rates varied by HLA locus.

This CDR3 has 13 amino acids. Unmatched junction bases numbered 2, after V lost 2 bases and J lost 4 bases. CDR1 MDHEN and CDR2 SYDVKM come from the germline V gene. This clone was seen a few times. The antigen remains undetermined. Primers included in the PCR were 60 Vbeta and 13 Jbeta primers. TCRdb's table, derived via immunoSEQ multiplex PCR, lists solely in-frame clones and lacks some. The sample has around 160,000 clones, 65% to 80% seen once. What was sequenced was PBMCs. The clonotype originates from a man aged 35 to 55 in good health and CMV-seropositive. The chain joins TRBV28 to TRBJ2-7; 7 positions agree with TRBD1. The CDR3 is CASSLARGYEQYF. The CDR3 DNA follows: TGTGCCAGCAGTTTAGCCAGGGGGTACGAGCAGTACTTC.